The sequence of this T cell receptor beta chain was determined in a study of blood T cell repertoires in COVID-19. Authors' data handling: Amplified reference gene primers provided the basis for estimating nucleated cell counts. The data were produced by immunoSEQ multiplex PCR, yet TCRdb's version contains in-frame clones alone and is incomplete. The DNA was the basis for D and trimming; V, J and clone size are from that table. Of some 200,000 clones listed, 84% were seen once; the top ten hold approximately 10%. The CDR3 loop spans 17 amino acids. V lost 0 bases to trimming and J lost 8 bases; unmatched junction nucleotides: 9. Germline V CDR1 and CDR2: SNHLY, FYNNEI.

This sequence was found in a woman aged 80 or over with COVID-19, enrolled during active disease. The chain is built from TRBV2 and TRBJ2-1; 11 bases are shared with TRBD2. Material: peripheral blood. The CDR3 DNA reads TGTGCCAGCAGTGAAGCGCTTAGCGGGGGGGATTCGTATGAGCAGTTCTTC. Protein sequence: CASSEALSGGDSYEQFF.